Below are 16 T cell receptor beta chains sequenced from a single sample in a study of CD8+ T cells in alopecia areata. cDNA serving as the sequencing template came from extracted, reverse transcribed RNA. Libraries were prepared by immunoSEQ multiplex PCR; TCRdb keeps only in-frame clonotypes and omits some of them. The table shows 150,000 to 200,000 clones, with 50% to 65% occurring only once. The sample taken for sequencing was CD4+ T cells sorted from blood. The receptor source for this set is a human donor in good health.

As concerns this clone: Other DNA sequences in the same sample also yield this CDR3. The V gene is TRBV29-1, the J gene TRBJ2-1, with D tentatively TRBD2 (6 bases). Germline CDR1 reads SQVTM; CDR2 reads ANQGSEA. V was shortened by 6 bases and J by 1 base, with 10 bases between the two germline ends. The length of the CDR3 is 13 residues. The CDR3: CSVGRSSYNEQFF. Here the CDR3 DNA reads TGCAGCGTCGGGAGATCGTCCTACAATGAGCAGTTCTTC.

The genes are TRBV20-1 and TRBJ2-3; D may be TRBD2 (6 bases). CDR3 length: 11 amino acids. Trimming took off 7 bases at V and 5 bases at J, with 10 bases between the two ends. Germline CDR1 is DFQATT and CDR2 is SNEGSKA (reference sequence). CDR3 nucleotide sequence: TGCAGTGGGGGGGATTTAGATACGCAGTATTTT. Its protein is CSGGDLDTQYF.

This clone was counted between two and nine times. The identical CDR3 is also encoded by other nucleotide sequences in the sample. This chain links TRBV29-1 with TRBJ2-3; 10 bases line up with TRBD2. The CDR3 runs to 14 residues. Germline loops: CDR1 SQVTM, CDR2 ANQGSEA. After removal of 1 base from V and 7 bases from J, the junction contained 5 bases not matched to a gene. The CDR3 here is CSVEGTSGRNTQYF. The CDR3 coding sequence is TGCAGCGTTGAAGGGACTAGCGGTAGAAATACGCAGTATTTT.

J is TRBJ2-3 and V is TRBV30; tentatively, D is TRBD2 (6 bases). In germline, CDR1 is GTSNPN, CDR2 SVGIG (reference sequence). Deletions cut 2 bases from V and 0 bases from J, with 15 bases between. CDR3 size: 16 residues. CDR3 sequence reads: CAWSPLGGASTDTQYF. CDR3 DNA sequence: TGTGCCTGGAGTCCCCTCGGCGGGGCTAGCACAGATACGCAGTATTTT.

The chain has TRBV29-1 and TRBJ2-5; TRBD2 aligns across 9 bases. From germline, CDR1 is SQVTM and CDR2 ANQGSEA. CDR3 length: 16 residues. The J segment lost 1 base and the V segment lost 1 base, leaving 7 bases of the junction unmatched. CDR3 nucleotides: TGCAGCGTTGAAGCTAGCGGGACCAAAGCCCAAGAGACCCAGTACTTC. Protein: CSVEASGTKAQETQYF.

The chain couples TRBV4-1 to TRBJ2-3; tentatively, D is TRBD2 (5 bases). V lost 2 bases to trimming and J lost 4 bases, with 13 bases between them. Per germline, CDR1 MGHRA and CDR2 YSYEKL. The CDR3 spans 15 residues. In nucleotides, the CDR3 is TGCGCCAGCAGCCAACAGAACGGGATTGCAGATACGCAGTATTTT. As protein: CASSQQNGIADTQYF.

The CDR3 sequence: CASSAPTGAAKNIQYF. CDR3 nucleotides: TGTGCCAGCAGTGCCCCGACAGGGGCAGCCAAAAACATTCAGTACTTC. The J gene is TRBJ2-4, the V gene TRBV27; TRBD1 agrees at 8 bases. Per the germline V gene, CDR1 is MNHEY and CDR2 is SMNVEV (reference sequence). The V segment lost 5 bases and the J segment 0 bases; nucleotides outside the gene matches: 6. CDR3 length equals 16 residues.

The chain couples TRBV6-1 to TRBJ2-3, with TRBD2 matching 7 bases. The trim removed 5 bases at V and 8 bases at J, leaving 1 base unmatched. From germline, CDR1 is MNHNS and CDR2 SASEGT. The CDR3 is 11 amino acids. CDR3 protein: CASSSGGTQYF. As DNA, the CDR3 is TGTGCCAGCAGTTCGGGGGGTACGCAGTATTTT.

The chain carries TRBV4-2 and TRBJ2-7; maybe TRBD1 (6 bases). The CDR3 covers 15 residues. The germline gives CDR1 LGHNA, CDR2 YNFKEQ. V lost 3 bases, J lost 0 bases, and 12 bases lay in between. The CDR3 DNA reads as TGTGCCAGCAGCCATGTCGGACAGCTCTCCTACGAGCAGTACTTC. This codes for CASSHVGQLSYEQYF.

This CDR3 is CASSPAGTGSNEQFF. CDR3 DNA sequence: TGTGCCAGCAGTCCCGCCGGGACAGGGAGTAATGAGCAGTTCTTC. This chain links TRBV6-5 with TRBJ2-1, with TRBD1 matching 9 bases. V lost 5 bases and J lost 7; bases outside the gene matches: 9. The CDR3 spans 15 residues. Germline CDR1 is MNHEY and CDR2 is SVGAGI.

This clone has just a few counts. The chain employs TRBV2 and TRBJ1-1; maybe TRBD1 (6 bases). The V and J ends lost 7 bases and 3 bases respectively, with 12 bases between them. CDR3 length: 13 amino acids. Germline lookup yields CDR1 SNHLY and CDR2 FYNNEI. The CDR3 reads CASTRTADTEAFF. DNA for the CDR3: TGTGCCAGCACACGGACAGCGGACACTGAAGCTTTCTTT.

This chain joins TRBV5-1 and TRBJ2-1; the match to TRBD2 covers 8 bases. CDR3 length: 17 amino acids. Germline loops: CDR1 SGHRS, CDR2 YFSETQ. V was pared by 5 bases and J by 0 bases, with 10 bases of the junction left unmatched. CDR3 sequence reads: CASSLGGRSGSYNEQFF. Written as DNA, the CDR3 is TGCGCCAGCAGTCTGGGCGGGAGGAGTGGCTCCTACAATGAGCAGTTCTTC.

J is TRBJ2-3 and V is TRBV29-1, with D tentatively TRBD2 (7 bases). The CDR3 contains 15 residues. The V and J ends lost 4 bases and 7 bases respectively, with 21 bases between them. CDR1 is SQVTM and CDR2 is ANQGSEA in the germline V gene. CDR3 in amino acids: CSVGWRGGRENTQYF. The CDR3 bases are TGCAGCGTTGGATGGAGGGGGGGCAGGGAGAATACGCAGTATTTT.

This chain connects TRBV6-5 to TRBJ2-4; no firm D call. This CDR3 is 14 amino acids long. The V gene's germline CDR1 is MNHEY and CDR2 SVGAGI. The ends were cut back, 2 bases at V and 2 bases at J, with 7 bases in the middle. The CDR3, as DNA: TGTGCCAGCAGTTACACCTCGTCCAAAAACATTCAGTACTTC. This encodes CASSYTSSKNIQYF.

This chain joins TRBV27 and TRBJ2-1; either TRBD1 or TRBD2 may fit D (10 bases each). CDR3 length: 18 amino acids. V was shortened by 8 bases and J by 8 bases, with 31 bases between the two germline ends. CDR1 is MNHEY and CDR2 is SMNVEV in the germline V gene (reference sequence). CDR3 in amino acids: CASHPGQGRPAGGDEQFF. In nucleotides, the CDR3 is TGTGCCAGCCATCCGGGACAGGGGCGACCAGCGGGAGGGGATGAGCAGTTCTTC.

The V call is TRBV2, the J call TRBJ2-6, with D hard to call. CDR3 length: 15 residues. Germline CDR1 SNHLY, CDR2 FYNNEI. V was shortened by 5 bases and J by 0 bases, with 8 bases between the two germline ends. The CDR3, as DNA: TGTGCCAGCAGTTTAGACCGCTCTGGGGCCAACGTCCTGACTTTC. It is translated as CASSLDRSGANVLTF. Filled out from reference TRBV2 and TRBJ2-6, the complete variable domain reads EPEVTQTPSHQVTQMGQEVILRCVPISNHLYFYWYRQILGQKVEFLVSFYNNEISEKSEIFDDQFSVERPDGSNFTLKIRSTKLEDSAMYFCASSLDRSGANVLTFGAGSRLTVL.